The clone carrying this T cell receptor beta chain turned up a few times. Clones were sequenced by immunoSEQ multiplex PCR, and TCRdb holds only the in-frame ones, with some missing. Of 80,000 to 100,000 clones in the sample, approximately 86% were seen once. The data were taken from a study of control samples from healthy donors and cancer patients. The CDR3 length is 13 residues. The ends were cut back, 6 bases at V and 10 bases at J, with 13 bases in the middle. Per germline, CDR1 SNHLY and CDR2 FYNNEI. Sequencing was performed on blood. This chain joins TRBV2 and TRBJ1-6; D may be TRBD1 (5 bases). This TCR was recovered from a man younger than 45 in good health. The CDR3 nucleotides read TGTGCCAGCAGGGGAGACAGTGTCTCACCCCTCCACTTT. It specifies CASRGDSVSPLHF.